This is a list of T cell receptor beta chains from one sample in a study of lymphopenia after photon versus proton radiotherapy. The table came from immunoSEQ multiplex PCR; TCRdb's copy has only in-frame clones and leaves some out. The profile shows roughly 49,000 clones, about 92% of them singletons. Sequenced here: peripheral blood, sampled from a patient treated with photon-based radiotherapy. These receptors were taken from a woman in her forties with cholangiocarcinoma. CDR3s include the opening cysteine and the closing phenylalanine or tryptophan. D genes are given only for firm matches. The listing skips clone size in some rows; elsewhere it reads once, few, many or a size class.

cdr3_length	v_call	j_call	d_call	clone_size	cdr3_aa	cdr3_nt
16	TRBV9	TRBJ1-1	TRBD1	once	CASSGRGDRANTEAFF	TGTGCCAGCAGCGGAAGAGGGGACAGGGCGAACACTGAAGCTTTCTTT
13	TRBV7-3	TRBJ2-7	NA	NA	CASSLNRHYEQYF	TGTGCCAGCAGCTTAAACCGCCACTACGAGCAGTACTTC
11	TRBV29-1	TRBJ1-2	NA	NA	CSVEERSGYTF	TGCAGCGTTGAGGAACGTTCCGGCTACACCTTC
14	TRBV15	TRBJ1-2	NA	NA	CATSRVQGSYGYTF	TGTGCCACCAGCAGAGTACAGGGAAGCTATGGCTACACCTTC
16	TRBV28	TRBJ2-5	TRBD1	NA	CASNQKGQGLGKTQYF	TGTGCCAGCAATCAGAAGGGACAGGGTCTCGGGAAGACCCAGTACTTC
14	TRBV7-9	TRBJ1-5	NA	NA	CASSLDSTHQPQHF	TGTGCCAGCAGTCTTGACAGCACCCATCAGCCCCAGCATTTT
14	TRBV19	TRBJ1-2	NA	once	CASSRGLLSYGYTF	TGTGCCAGTAGTCGCGGACTCTTGAGCTATGGCTACACCTTC
14	TRBV27	TRBJ1-1	NA	NA	CASSLGPLNTEAFF	TGTGCCAGCAGTTTAGGCCCGCTGAACACTGAAGCTTTCTTT
15	TRBV5-1	TRBJ2-5	TRBD1	NA	CASSNPGGSMETQYF	TGCGCCAGCAGCAACCCAGGGGGCTCCATGGAGACCCAGTACTTC
16	TRBV6-1	TRBJ1-2	TRBD1	NA	CASSATALTGVSGYTF	TGTGCCAGCAGTGCCACCGCCCTGACAGGGGTAAGTGGCTACACCTTC
16	TRBV7-2	TRBJ2-4	NA	NA	CASSPPSGTAKNIQYF	TGTGCCAGCAGCCCCCCCTCAGGGACCGCCAAAAACATTCAGTACTTC
14	TRBV11-3	TRBJ2-1	NA	NA	CASSLGAGYNEQFF	TGTGCCAGCAGCTTAGGGGCAGGGTACAATGAGCAGTTCTTC
16	TRBV4-3	TRBJ2-3	TRBD1	NA	CASSQQEGGFGNTQYF	TGCGCCAGCAGCCAACAAGAAGGGGGCTTCGGAAATACGCAGTATTTT
16	TRBV4-3	TRBJ1-3	NA	NA	CASSQEWGASGNTIYF	TGCGCCAGCAGCCAAGAGTGGGGGGCCTCTGGAAACACCATATATTTT
16	TRBV4-1	TRBJ2-7	TRBD2	NA	CASSRSTGSGTMQQYF	TGCGCCAGCAGCCGCAGTACGGGTAGCGGGACTATGCAGCAGTACTTC
14	TRBV28	TRBJ1-5	NA	NA	CATTLPQGWQPQHF	TGTGCCACTACCTTGCCTCAGGGGTGGCAGCCCCAGCATTTT
14	TRBV11-2	TRBJ1-2	TRBD1	NA	CASSRTGVNYGYTF	TGTGCCAGCAGCCGGACAGGGGTTAACTATGGCTACACCTTC
11	TRBV28	TRBJ1-2	NA	once	CASRSDYGYTF	TGTGCCAGCAGATCCGACTATGGCTACACCTTC
12	TRBV5-4	TRBJ1-2	NA	NA	CASSLVERGYTF	TGTGCCAGCAGCTTGGTGGAGAGGGGCTACACCTTC
14	TRBV19	TRBJ1-6	NA	once	CASSIQGIDSPLHF	TGTGCCAGTAGTATACAGGGAATTGATTCACCCCTCCACTTT
14	TRBV30	TRBJ1-1	TRBD1	NA	CAWSQLQGVTEAFF	TGTGCCTGGAGCCAACTACAGGGGGTCACTGAAGCTTTCTTT
15	TRBV19	TRBJ2-1	TRBD2	NA	CASSILAGADNEQFF	TGTGCCAGTAGTATCCTAGCGGGAGCTGACAATGAGCAGTTCTTC
15	TRBV7-9	TRBJ1-4	TRBD1	NA	CASRETGGPNEKLFF	TGTGCCAGCAGGGAGACAGGGGGACCGAATGAAAAACTGTTTTTT
15	TRBV6-6	TRBJ2-7	NA	NA	CASSYSSRGDYEQYF	TGTGCCAGCAGTTACTCGAGCAGGGGGGACTACGAGCAGTACTTC